This T cell receptor (beta chain) was recovered during a study of prognosis after radiotherapy for stage I lung cancer. Study-wide context: The biologically effective dose of the SBRT radiotherapy was at least 100 Gy, given over 3 to 5 fractions. Across the cohort, concurrent therapy accompanying stereotactic body radiotherapy was administered to no patient. A handful of patients developed post-radiotherapy distant metastases at median about seven months; more than 13 had no significant progression.

Overall study findings and caveats: Some patients went on to develop distant metastases. Their Shannon entropy after stereotactic body radiation therapy was lower, and its change from baseline was also lower.

Genomic DNA was the source, and TCR beta CDR3 was amplified from it by two-round multiplex PCR. The first PCR round targeted every TRBV and TRBJ gene with specific primers. Each CDR3 protein is one row after TCRdb ran MiXCR on the multiplex PCR reads. The data contain about 17,000 distinct CDR3 sequences, 44% of them seen just once; the ten biggest clones take up around 42%. Worth noting for this clonotype: Its target is unknown.

The sample here was PBMCs, taken before or after stereotactic body radiation therapy (not recorded which). The receptor comes from a donor aged 50 or older with non-small cell lung cancer.

DNA for the CDR3: TGTGCCAGTAGTATAGTGATGAAGAGGGACAGGGTGTTGCCCCAGCATTTT. Its protein is CASSIVMKRDRVLPQHF. The chain couples TRBV19 to TRBJ1-5, with 9 bases aligning to TRBD1. Per germline, CDR1 LNHDA and CDR2 SQIVND (reference sequence). The CDR3 loop spans 17 amino acids. The V segment lost 1 base and the J segment 9 bases; nucleotides outside the gene matches: 13.